This TCR beta chain is from a study of blood T cell repertoires in COVID-19. Study details: The samples span acute and convalescent COVID-19 from the United States, Italy and Spain. Sources were T cells, B-cell-depleted T cells, or PBMCs; the material itself was cDNA or gDNA.

Trimming took 3 bases from V and 5 from J, leaving 14 bases between them. CDR3 length equals 15 residues. The germline V gene has CDR1 LGHNA and CDR2 YSLEER. Per the authors' pipeline: Reference gene primer amplification gave estimated nucleated cell counts. This table comes from immunoSEQ multiplex PCR, and its TCRdb copy is limited to in-frame clones, with some not included. D and trimming were read from the DNA, whereas the V and J calls and clone size are those reported in that table. Of about 50,000 clones in the sample, roughly 87% were seen once. The chain links TRBV4-3 to TRBJ1-5; D not certain. The sequenced sample was peripheral blood. The clonotype comes from a human donor with active COVID-19. The donor label of this sample is uncertain. The CDR3 region is CASSQELGWDQPQHF. The CDR3 region has the DNA TGCGCCAGCAGCCAGGAACTAGGATGGGATCAGCCCCAGCATTTT.